Shown below are 5 T cell receptor beta chains from a single sample sequenced in a study of T cells expressing NK-cell markers. From its re-call of the 5' RACE reads, TCRdb lists each CDR3 protein once, without DNA. The sample has about 380,000 distinct CDR3 sequences. The sample taken for sequencing was blood T cells: a sorted CD56 or NKG2C T cell subset, CD4+ or CD8+ T cells, or bulk PBMC T cells (not recorded which). The receptors were gathered from a man aged 18 to 69 in good health.

This rearrangement joins TRBV11-2 to TRBJ2-2; as DNA is missing, the TRBD2 call by TCRdb cannot be tested. The CDR3 consists of 14 residues. Germline values: CDR1 SGHAT, CDR2 FQNNGV. Here the CDR3 reads CASSPGLAFGELFF.

The rearrangement joins TRBV6-1 to TRBJ1-1. Germline lookup yields CDR1 MNHNS and CDR2 SASEGT. The CDR3 is 14 amino acids. CDR3 sequence: CASVRGSGVTEAFF.

J is TRBJ1-1 and V is TRBV6-1; TCRdb reports TRBD1, a call that lacks DNA to check it against. Germline-derived CDR1 and CDR2 are MNHNS and SASEGT. This CDR3 comprises 14 residues. The CDR3 protein is CASSARQLGTEAFF.

This chain joins TRBV3-1 and TRBJ2-7; TCRdb returns TRBD1, unconfirmable since there is no DNA. Germline V lookup: CDR1 LGHDT, CDR2 YNNKEL (reference sequence). The CDR3 length is 14 residues. CDR3 sequence: CASSYQQATYEQYF.

The CDR3 protein is CASSRRGWDTQYF. V is TRBV11-3 and J is TRBJ2-3. This CDR3 is built from 13 residues. The germline V gene has CDR1 SGHNT and CDR2 YENEEA. Based on the CDR3 plus reference TRBV11-3 and TRBJ2-3, the full variable domain is EAGVVQSPRYKIIEKKQPVAFWCNPISGHNTLYWYLQNLGQGPELLIRYENEEAVDDSQLPKDRFSAERLKGVDSTLKIQPAELGDSAVYLCASSRRGWDTQYFGPGTRLTVL.